This is a list of T cell receptor beta chains from one sample in a study of blood T cell repertoires in COVID-19. The protocol was immunoSEQ multiplex PCR, while the TCRdb copy is restricted to in-frame clones and leaves out a portion. Of 100,000 to 150,000 clones listed, 85% to 90% are singletons. Sequences were obtained from peripheral blood. Source of these receptors: a woman older than 75 with acute or convalescent COVID-19. The CDR3 runs from the conserved cysteine through the conserved F or W. A D gene is named only where the DNA matches it firmly. Clone size appears in some rows only: once, few, many, or a class for an expanded clone.

v_gene	d_gene	abundance	j_gene	CDR3nt	CDR3aa
TRBV9	-	-	TRBJ1-4	TGTGCCAGCAGCGCCAGCGGACAGTCGGGAGGTGAAAAACTGTTTTTT	CASSASGQSGGEKLFF
TRBV19	-	few	TRBJ1-3	TGTGCCAGTAGTATTAACAACGGGGGAAACACCATATATTTT	CASSINNGGNTIYF
TRBV4-1	TRBD1	-	TRBJ2-7	TGCGCCAGCAGCCAAGATGGGACAGGGGCCTACGAGCAGTACTTC	CASSQDGTGAYEQYF
TRBV5-3	-	once	TRBJ2-7	TGTGCCAGAAGCTTAGTGGGGCTTCCGAACCTGTACGAGCAGTACTTC	CARSLVGLPNLYEQYF
TRBV5-1	TRBD1	few	TRBJ1-6	TGCGCCAGCAGCTTGGATTTTGGGACAGGATACTCACCCCTCCACTTT	CASSLDFGTGYSPLHF
TRBV12-3/TRBV12-4	-	-	TRBJ1-3	TGTGCCAGCAGCCTATCCGCCAGAAACACCATATATTTT	CASSLSARNTIYF
TRBV9	-	-	TRBJ2-5	TGTGCCAGCAGCGTAATGGGGGGAGAGACCCAGTACTTC	CASSVMGGETQYF
TRBV12-3/TRBV12-4	-	-	TRBJ1-3	TGTGCCAGCAGTTTACGGAACACCATATATTTT	CASSLRNTIYF
TRBV7-2	-	-	TRBJ1-2	TGTGCCAGCAGTTTTCCAGGGGTTGACTATGGCTACACCTTC	CASSFPGVDYGYTF
TRBV15	-	-	TRBJ1-4	TGTGCCACCAGCAGTGGACAGTCCTCCACCTCTACTAATGAAAAACTGTTTTTT	CATSSGQSSTSTNEKLFF
TRBV4-1	-	few	TRBJ1-5	TGCGCCAGCAGCCAAGTAATAACCAGGGGTAATCAGCCCCAGCATTTT	CASSQVITRGNQPQHF
TRBV19	-	-	TRBJ2-7	TGTGCCAGTAGTACCCCGGGCTACGAGCAGTACTTC	CASSTPGYEQYF
TRBV28	TRBD1	-	TRBJ1-1	TGTGCCAGCTTATCCGGGACAGGGTATTTGAACACTGAAGCTTTCTTT	CASLSGTGYLNTEAFF
TRBV6-6	TRBD1	-	TRBJ1-1	TGTGCCAGCAGGCGACAGGGGAAGAACACTGAAGCTTTCTTT	CASRRQGKNTEAFF
TRBV6-4	-	once	TRBJ1-2	TGTGCCAGCAGTGTGGAGAGGGAGGGTTCCTATGGCTACACCTTC	CASSVEREGSYGYTF
TRBV11-2	TRBD2	-	TRBJ2-3	TGTGCCAGCAGTCAGCGGGGGCTGAGCACAGATACGCAGTATTTT	CASSQRGLSTDTQYF
TRBV5-1	TRBD2	-	TRBJ2-3	TGCGCCAGCAGTGGACTAGCGGGGGGTTCAGATACGCAGTATTTT	CASSGLAGGSDTQYF
TRBV7-3	-	-	TRBJ2-2	TGTGCCAGCAGCCGAACAGGAAACACCGGGGAGCTGTTTTTT	CASSRTGNTGELFF
TRBV4-1	TRBD1	-	TRBJ2-4	TGCGCCAGCAGAAAATTAGGACAGGGATTGAGAAACATTCAGTACTTC	CASRKLGQGLRNIQYF
TRBV5-1	TRBD1	few	TRBJ1-6	TGCGCCAGCAGAACCGGGACAGGGGGTTCACCCCTCCACTTT	CASRTGTGGSPLHF
TRBV6-5	-	-	TRBJ1-4	TGTGCCAGCGCCGGCAGGGTTAATGAAAAACTGTTTTTT	CASAGRVNEKLFF
TRBV19	-	-	TRBJ1-5	TGTGCCAGTATCCAGGGTTATCAGCCCCAGCATTTT	CASIQGYQPQHF
TRBV5-1	-	-	TRBJ1-2	TGCGCCAGCAGCCACGTCCCTCCAGGAGGGGCTCAGTATGGCTACACCTTC	CASSHVPPGGAQYGYTF
TRBV6-5	TRBD1	-	TRBJ1-3	TGTGCCAGCAGTTATGGTACCGGGACAGTTCTCAACACCATATATTTT	CASSYGTGTVLNTIYF
TRBV19	-	-	TRBJ2-3	TGTGCCAGTACTACATACGGGGGAGCTAGCACAGATACGCAGTATTTT	CASTTYGGASTDTQYF
TRBV9	TRBD1	-	TRBJ1-2	TGTGCCAGCAGCCTCCGGGACAGCCATCTTTATGGCTACACCTTC	CASSLRDSHLYGYTF
TRBV2	TRBD1	-	TRBJ1-2	TGTGCCAGCAGTGGGGACAGGGTGGGCCATGGCTACACCTTC	CASSGDRVGHGYTF
TRBV6-5	-	-	TRBJ1-2	TGTGCCACTACCGGGGGGGCGTATGCTAACTATGGCTACACCTTC	CATTGGAYANYGYTF
TRBV9	TRBD1	-	TRBJ2-1	TGTGCCAGCAGCGCAGGGGGCAGGGTAAACGATGAGCAGTTCTTC	CASSAGGRVNDEQFF
TRBV6-5	-	-	TRBJ1-2	TGTGCCAGCAGTTACTCGACATTGGCCTATGGCTACACCTTC	CASSYSTLAYGYTF
TRBV28	-	-	TRBJ1-1	TGTGCCAGCAGTTTTCGCCGCGTATACACTGAAGCTTTCTTT	CASSFRRVYTEAFF
TRBV5-1	-	-	TRBJ2-1	TGCGCCAGCAGCCTCGGGACATACAATGAGCAGTTCTTC	CASSLGTYNEQFF
TRBV24-1	TRBD2	-	TRBJ2-5	TGTGCCACCAGTGATGCCGGGGGGGCCGGGGAGACCCAGTACTTC	CATSDAGGAGETQYF
TRBV4-2	-	-	TRBJ1-4	TGTGCCAGCAGCCAACTGGGGGCAGCTGAAAAACTGTTTTTT	CASSQLGAAEKLFF
TRBV6-6	TRBD2	-	TRBJ2-1	TGTGCCAGCAGTTTGGGAGGGGAGCAGTTCTTC	CASSLGGEQFF
TRBV7-2	TRBD2	-	TRBJ2-3	TGTGCCAGCAGCCCCGGGGACTATATACTTACAGATACGCAGTATTTT	CASSPGDYILTDTQYF
TRBV9	-	-	TRBJ2-2	TGTGCCAGCAGCGCCCGAAGCAGGGGCACCGGGGAGCTGTTTTTT	CASSARSRGTGELFF
TRBV5-1	-	few	TRBJ2-2	TGCGCCAGCAGCTCCTCCCCCGGACAGAACACCGGGGAGCTGTTTTTT	CASSSSPGQNTGELFF
TRBV6-4	TRBD2	-	TRBJ2-3	TGTGCCAGCATGCTAGCGGGGGGGCCCCCATCTGGCACAGATACGCAGTATTTT	CASMLAGGPPSGTDTQYF
TRBV6-1	TRBD1	few	TRBJ1-2	TGTGCCAGCAGTGAAGCGGCCACAGGGGGACGCGGCTACACCTTC	CASSEAATGGRGYTF
TRBV11-2	TRBD2	-	TRBJ2-3	TGTGCCAGCAGACTAGCGGGGCTGAGCACAGATACGCAGTATTTT	CASRLAGLSTDTQYF
TRBV6-6	TRBD1	-	TRBJ2-1	TGTGCCAGCAGTCTCCTCTTGCAGGGGGCGGGCAATGAGCAGTTCTTC	CASSLLLQGAGNEQFF